Below are 2 T cell receptor beta chains sequenced from a single sample in a study of blood T cell repertoires in COVID-19. Repertoires were generated with immunoSEQ multiplex PCR, while TCRdb's copy carries only in-frame clones and drops some. The table has 370,000 or so clones, over 65% seen once. Material: peripheral blood. The source of these receptors is a human donor with acute or convalescent COVID-19. The donor label of this sample is uncertain.

V gene TRBV18 combines with J gene TRBJ1-6; 8 bases map to TRBD1. The V gene's germline CDR1 is KGHSH and CDR2 LQKENI. The J segment lost 7 bases and the V segment lost 5 bases, leaving 4 bases of the junction unmatched. The CDR3 runs 14 residues. The DNA of the CDR3 is TGTGCCAGCTCAGGACAGGGACTGAATTCACCCCTCCACTTT. Its protein product is CASSGQGLNSPLHF. Variable domain in full (rest from reference TRBV18 and TRBJ1-6): NAGVMQNPRHLVRRRGQEARLRCSPMKGHSHVYWYRQLPEEGLKFMVYLQKENIIDESGMPKERFSAEFPKEGPSILRIQQVVRGDSAAYFCASSGQGLNSPLHFGNGTRLTVT.

Worth noting for this clone: This CDR3 is also generated by other DNA sequences in the sample. This chain uses TRBV12-3 or TRBV12-4 with TRBJ1-2; D perhaps matches TRBD1 (6 bases). V dropped 6 bases and J dropped 1 base, with 9 bases sitting between them. This CDR3 spans 13 amino acids. CDR3 nucleotides: TGTGCCAGCAGCCCGGACAGTAACTATGGCTACACCTTC. Its translation is CASSPDSNYGYTF.